The 21 T cell receptor beta chains reported below all come from one sample, sequenced in a study of shared clonotypes between healthy human individuals. Naive CD8 populations comprised CD45RO-negative cells positively selected for CCR7, excluding terminally differentiated effector memory CD45RA+ cells. Profiled with immunoSEQ multiplex PCR; TCRdb holds only in-frame clones, not every one. Of more than 2 million clones listed, roughly 93% are singletons. The sequenced material came from naive CD8+ T cells from PBMCs. Source of these receptors: a young man in good health. Some clones in this sample may be carry-over from other donors' samples.

CDR3 protein: CASSPTSGPRDTQYF. In DNA form, the CDR3 reads TGTGCCAGCAGTCCCACTAGCGGGCCTAGAGATACGCAGTATTTT. The chain combines TRBV27 with TRBJ2-3; 9 nucleotides match TRBD2. This CDR3 has 15 amino acids. The V segment lost 5 bases and the J segment 5 bases; nucleotides outside the gene matches: 8. Germline-derived CDR1 and CDR2 are MNHEY and SMNVEV (reference sequence).

The chain joins TRBV5-5 to TRBJ1-6; perhaps TRBD1 as D (5 bases). Per germline, CDR1 SGHKS and CDR2 YYEKEE (reference sequence). Trimming took off 4 bases at V and 5 bases at J, with 22 bases between the two ends. The CDR3 runs to 18 residues. The CDR3 reads CASSKASKGNLHNSPLHF. In DNA form, the CDR3 reads TGTGCCAGCAGCAAAGCTTCTAAGGGGAACCTTCATAATTCACCCCTCCACTTT.

This clone was detected only once. This sequence joins TRBV20-1 and TRBJ2-7; TRBD2 aligns across 8 bases. CDR1 is DFQATT, CDR2 SNEGSKA, per germline (reference sequence). The CDR3 loop spans 11 amino acids. CDR3 coding DNA: TGCAGGGGAGCGGGGGAATACGAGCAGTACTTC. This gives the protein CRGAGEYEQYF.

This clone turned up a few times. The chain has TRBV30 and TRBJ1-1; D gene uncertain. The ends were cut back, 4 bases at V and 1 base at J, with 10 bases in the middle. Germline-derived CDR1 and CDR2 are GTSNPN and SVGIG (reference sequence). CDR3 length: 13 amino acids. Here the CDR3 DNA reads TGTGCCTGGACATGGCAGACGAACACTGAAGCTTTCTTT. This encodes CAWTWQTNTEAFF.

To note about this clone: The identical CDR3 is also encoded by other nucleotide sequences in the sample. This chain uses TRBV6-6 with TRBJ1-5; no clear D. Per the germline V gene, CDR1 is MNHNY and CDR2 is SVGAGI (reference sequence). This CDR3 spans 14 amino acids. The V and J ends lost 2 bases and 4 bases respectively, with 9 bases between them. The CDR3 DNA follows: TGTGCCAGCAGTTACCCGGGTGTTAATCAGCCCCAGCATTTT. Residues: CASSYPGVNQPQHF.

The CDR3 reads CASSYLGDSETQYF. CDR3 DNA: TGTGCCAGCAGTTACCTGGGGGACTCAGAGACCCAGTACTTC. V usage is TRBV6-5 and J usage is TRBJ2-5, with D possibly matching TRBD2 (6 bases). V shed 2 bases and J shed 4 bases, with 11 bases lying between them. This CDR3 has 14 residues. The germline gives CDR1 MNHEY, CDR2 SVGAGI.

The CDR3 sequence: CASSPSLVRGNTEAFF. DNA of the CDR3: TGTGCCAGCAGCCCATCCCTGGTCAGGGGGAACACTGAAGCTTTCTTT. The rearrangement links TRBV7-6 to TRBJ1-1; TRBD1 might be the D (6 bases). The V end was cut by 5 bases, the J end by 1 base, with 17 bases between. This CDR3 spans 16 amino acids. Germline lookup yields CDR1 SGHVS and CDR2 FNYEAQ.

The genes are TRBV9 and TRBJ2-7; TRBD1 matches at 8 bases. The CDR3 has 14 amino acids. J was trimmed by 5 bases and V by 3 bases; bases with no gene match: 7. CDR1 and CDR2 (germline): SGDLS, YYNGEE. The CDR3 coding sequence is TGTGCCAGCAGCGCGAAGACAGGGGCCCACGAGCAGTACTTC. It yields the protein CASSAKTGAHEQYF.

The chain employs TRBV29-1 and TRBJ2-7; D not resolved. The CDR3 runs to 11 residues. Germline CDR1 SQVTM, CDR2 ANQGSEA. Trimming cost V 6 bases and J 2 bases, with 8 bases left between them. CDR3 sequence reads: CSVLDPYEQYF. The CDR3 DNA is TGCAGCGTCCTCGATCCCTACGAGCAGTACTTC.

The chain is built from TRBV28 and TRBJ2-2; D gene unclear. Trimming removed 10 bases at V and 2 bases at J, with 14 bases between. The CDR3 has 14 residues. The germline gives CDR1 MDHEN, CDR2 SYDVKM. The CDR3 sequence is CATTERANTGELFF. For the CDR3, the DNA is TGTGCCACCACCGAACGGGCAAACACCGGGGAGCTGTTTTTT.

This clone occurred once. The rearrangement links TRBV7-9 to TRBJ1-4; TRBD1 agrees at 8 bases. Trimming cost V 5 bases and J 6 bases; bases outside gene matches: 5. The CDR3 length is 14 residues. Germline CDR1 SEHNR, CDR2 FQNEAQ (reference sequence). CDR3 protein: CASSRRGPDEKLFF. The CDR3 DNA follows: TGTGCCAGCAGCCGCAGGGGGCCGGATGAAAAACTGTTTTTT.

The chain uses TRBV30 and TRBJ2-1; 7 bases are shared with TRBD1. J gave up 7 bases and V 3 bases, and 6 bases lay outside the gene matches. CDR3 length equals 13 residues. From germline, CDR1 is GTSNPN and CDR2 SVGIG (reference sequence). The CDR3 loop reads CAWRRTGGNEQFF. CDR3 in DNA: TGTGCCTGGAGACGGACAGGTGGGAATGAGCAGTTCTTC.

The chain has TRBV15 and TRBJ2-7; D is uncertain. The CDR3 is 13 residues long. V lost 5 bases to trimming and J lost 3 bases, with 11 bases between them. Germline values: CDR1 LNHNV, CDR2 YYDKDF (reference sequence). CDR3 nucleotides: TGTGCCACCAGCTCCCTCCGAGTCTACGAGCAGTACTTC. Protein product: CATSSLRVYEQYF.

CDR3 sequence: CASSKTKRELPGELFF. The CDR3 bases are TGTGCCAGCAGCAAAACTAAGCGGGAGTTGCCCGGGGAGCTGTTTTTT. J is TRBJ2-2 and V is TRBV21-1; TRBD2 is taken as the D call from the table, unchecked against the DNA. TRBV21-1 is marked as a pseudogene. The CDR3 spans 16 residues.

The rearrangement joins TRBV25-1 to TRBJ2-3; TRBD1 aligns across 8 bases. The V gene's germline CDR1 is MGHDK and CDR2 SYGVNS. The CDR3 is 14 amino acids. V lost 5 bases, J lost 6 bases, and 7 bases stayed unmatched. CDR3 bases: TGTGCCAGCAGTCTCAGGGGGCGGGCGGATACGCAGTATTTT. Protein sequence: CASSLRGRADTQYF.

The rearrangement uses TRBV7-8 and TRBJ2-7; D is unresolved. With 1 base removed from V and 0 bases from J, the gap between germline ends came to 16 bases. The CDR3 contains 17 residues. Germline assignment: CDR1 SGHVS and CDR2 FQNEAQ. CDR3 nucleotide sequence: TGTGCCAGCAGCTTAGGAATTTCGGCTCCGAGCTCCTACGAGCAGTACTTC. It encodes CASSLGISAPSSYEQYF.

With regard to this clone: The sample has other DNA sequences that encode this CDR3 too. J is TRBJ2-7 and V is TRBV27; perhaps TRBD2 as D (6 bases). Germline values: CDR1 MNHEY, CDR2 SMNVEV (reference sequence). Trimming cost V 2 bases and J 0 bases, with 11 bases left between them. The CDR3 loop spans 15 amino acids. CDR3 amino acids: CASSLGRGPSYEQYF. The CDR3 bases are TGTGCCAGCAGTTTAGGGCGGGGTCCCTCCTACGAGCAGTACTTC.

The chain joins TRBV5-1 to TRBJ1-1; D not resolved. Germline values: CDR1 SGHRS, CDR2 YFSETQ. Trimming took off 0 bases at V and 0 bases at J, with 9 bases between the two ends. The CDR3 is 15 amino acids. CDR3 residues: CASSLGAPMNTEAFF. The CDR3 nucleotides are TGCGCCAGCAGCTTGGGGGCACCCATGAACACTGAAGCTTTCTTT.

The chain is built from TRBV27 and TRBJ2-6, with 11 nucleotides matching TRBD2. Germline lookup yields CDR1 MNHEY and CDR2 SMNVEV (reference sequence). CDR3 length: 16 residues. V lost 8 bases, J lost 2 bases, and 5 bases stayed unmatched. The CDR3 DNA is TGTGCCAGCGTAGGACTAGCGGGCGCTGGGGCCAACGTCCTGACTTTC. Translating gives CASVGLAGAGANVLTF.

The chain links TRBV28 to TRBJ2-7, with D maybe TRBD2 (6 bases). Per germline, CDR1 MDHEN and CDR2 SYDVKM. This CDR3 comprises 14 residues. Trimming took off 3 bases at V and 6 bases at J, with 15 bases between the two ends. The CDR3: CASSFRGRGSEQYF. CDR3 nucleotides: TGTGCCAGCAGTTTCCGGGGGAGAGGTAGCGAGCAGTACTTC.

In DNA, the CDR3 is TGTGCCACCAGCAGAGGACAGGGTTTCACTGAAGCTTTCTTT. Protein: CATSRGQGFTEAFF. The genes are TRBV15 and TRBJ1-1; 7 positions match TRBD1. The trim removed 1 base at V and 4 bases at J, leaving 3 bases unmatched. The CDR3 consists of 14 residues. Germline CDR1 LNHNV, CDR2 YYDKDF (reference sequence). The whole variable domain, filled in from reference TRBV15 and TRBJ1-1, reads DAMVIQNPRYQVTQFGKPVTLSCSQTLNHNVMYWYQQKSSQAPKLLFHYYDKDFNNEADTPDNFQSRRPNTSFCFLDIRSPGLGDTAMYLCATSRGQGFTEAFFGQGTRLTVV.